The 29 T cell receptor beta chains below come from one sample, sequenced in a study of shared clonotypes between healthy human individuals. Sequenced by immunoSEQ multiplex PCR; TCRdb stores in-frame clones only, minus some. In the table there are about 1.1 million clones, about 80% of which are singletons. Sequenced material: memory CD4+ T cells from PBMCs. Subset indicated: CD45RA-negative fraction. All receptors derive from a man aged 18 to 30 in good health. Some clones in this sample may be carry-over from other donors' samples.

The chain recombines TRBV5-1 with TRBJ2-2, with 7 bases identical to TRBD2. There are 15 residues in the CDR3. Germline trimming cut 2 bases from V and 3 bases from J; bases unmatched to any gene: 4. Per germline, CDR1 SGHRS and CDR2 YFSETQ. Here the CDR3 reads CASSLRGSDTGELFF. CDR3 sequence (DNA): TGCGCCAGCAGCTTACGCGGGAGCGACACCGGGGAGCTGTTTTTT.

This chain joins TRBV6-1 and TRBJ1-1; the D gene is possibly TRBD1 (6 bases). V was pared by 3 bases and J by 4 bases, with 24 bases between. CDR3 length equals 18 residues. The germline gives CDR1 MNHNS, CDR2 SASEGT. In nucleotides, the CDR3 is TGTGCCAGCAGTGAGTCCAGCGGGACACTCACCCGTCCCACTGAAGCTTTCTTT. Its protein product is CASSESSGTLTRPTEAFF.

The V and J genes are TRBV28 and TRBJ2-7; D not resolved. CDR1 and CDR2 from the germline V gene are MDHEN and SYDVKM. CDR3 size: 13 residues. Trimming shortened V by 6 bases and J by 2 bases, and 11 bases separated the two germline ends. Here the CDR3 reads CASRPSLTYEQYF. The CDR3 DNA reads TGTGCCAGCAGGCCTTCCTTAACCTACGAGCAGTACTTC.

The V gene is TRBV7-9, the J gene TRBJ2-7; 7 bases line up with TRBD2. The CDR3 spans 13 residues. V lost 4 bases, J lost 6 bases, and 6 bases stayed unmatched. CDR1 and CDR2 from the germline V gene are SEHNR and FQNEAQ (reference sequence). This CDR3 reads CASSWGGSREQYF. CDR3 DNA: TGTGCCAGCAGCTGGGGAGGGAGCCGCGAGCAGTACTTC. Filled out from reference TRBV7-9 and TRBJ2-7, the complete variable domain reads DTGVSQNPRHKITKRGQNVTFRCDPISEHNRLYWYRQTLGQGPEFLTYFQNEAQLEKSRLLSDRFSAERPKGSFSTLEIQRTEQGDSAMYLCASSWGGSREQYFGPGTRLTVT.

The gene calls are TRBV11-2 and TRBJ1-1; D gene uncertain. The V end lost 6 bases, the J end lost 0 bases, and 8 bases lay between the germline ends. The CDR3 is 13 residues long. Germline CDR1 is SGHAT and CDR2 is FQNNGV. The DNA of the CDR3 is TGTGCCAGCAGACCGACAATGAACACTGAAGCTTTCTTT. Protein product: CASRPTMNTEAFF.

This chain links TRBV18 with TRBJ1-1, with unresolved D. CDR1 and CDR2 (germline): KGHSH, LQKENI. Trimming left V 8 bases short and J 4 bases short, with 14 bases between. The CDR3 sequence is 13 residues long. Written as DNA, the CDR3 is TGTGCCAGCAACGACATAGCGGGCACTGAAGCTTTCTTT. This sequence encodes CASNDIAGTEAFF.

The chain carries TRBV11-2 and TRBJ1-5, with a weak D call TRBD1 (6 bases). Trimming shortened V by 8 bases and J by 5 bases, and 19 bases separated the two germline ends. The CDR3 has 15 residues. Germline assignment: CDR1 SGHAT and CDR2 FQNNGV. The CDR3 spells CASPQRGQFYQPQHF. In DNA, the CDR3 is TGTGCCAGCCCACAGCGAGGACAGTTTTATCAGCCCCAGCATTTT.

V gene TRBV5-4 combines with J gene TRBJ2-3, with 7 nucleotides matching TRBD1. The CDR3 sequence is 14 residues long. Germline assignment: CDR1 SGHNT and CDR2 YYREEE (reference sequence). The junction had 4 bases not matched to a gene; V was cut back by 3 bases and J by 3 bases. CDR3 protein: CASSSQGETDTQYF. The CDR3 coding sequence is TGTGCCAGCAGCTCCCAGGGGGAGACAGATACGCAGTATTTT.

V gene TRBV28 combines with J gene TRBJ2-1; either TRBD1 or TRBD2 may fit D (5 bases each). Trimming took 5 bases from V and 5 from J, leaving 16 bases between them. This CDR3 has 15 amino acids. CDR1 MDHEN and CDR2 SYDVKM come from the germline V gene. CDR3 sequence (DNA): TGTGCCAGCAGTCCCCGGGGCAGCGAGGACAATGAGCAGTTCTTC. It specifies CASSPRGSEDNEQFF.

The genes are TRBV29-1 and TRBJ1-1, with 7 bases aligning to TRBD1. Germline assignment: CDR1 SQVTM and CDR2 ANQGSEA. Trimming removed 4 bases from V and 3 bases from J; junction bases left unmatched: 8. The CDR3 is made up of 14 amino acids. The CDR3 DNA reads TGCAGCGTTGGGGGACAGTCTAAGGACACTGAAGCTTTCTTT. Translation gives CSVGGQSKDTEAFF.

The chain is built from TRBV29-1 and TRBJ1-1; weak D call: TRBD1 (6 bases). CDR1 SQVTM and CDR2 ANQGSEA come from the germline V gene. The germline V and J ends were trimmed by 6 bases and 5 bases, with 13 bases remaining between them. The CDR3 is 12 amino acids. The CDR3 spells CSVAGRGTEAFF. The CDR3 DNA is TGCAGCGTGGCAGGGAGGGGGACTGAAGCTTTCTTT.

V gene TRBV28 combines with J gene TRBJ1-3; possibly TRBD1 for D (6 bases). This CDR3 comprises 17 residues. The V and J ends lost 2 bases and 2 bases respectively, with 16 bases between them. Per the germline V gene, CDR1 is MDHEN and CDR2 is SYDVKM. Written as DNA, the CDR3 is TGTGCCAGCAGTTTAAACAGCCAGGGGCCTGCTGGAAACACCATATATTTT. It encodes CASSLNSQGPAGNTIYF.

Comments on this clone: Distinct nucleotide sequences in the sample also encode this CDR3. V gene TRBV6-5 combines with J gene TRBJ2-2; D may match TRBD1 or TRBD2 (5 bases each). The germline V and J ends were trimmed by 2 bases and 4 bases, with 8 bases remaining between them. Germline loops: CDR1 MNHEY, CDR2 SVGAGI. The CDR3 sequence is 14 residues long. For the CDR3, the DNA is TGTGCCAGCAGTTACGGGGGTTCCACCGGGGAGCTGTTTTTT. It is translated as CASSYGGSTGELFF.

On this clone itself: It may be a read error: a sequence one base away is much more abundant. At the DNA level, this CDR3 is encoded by other sequences in the same sample as well. V and J are TRBV30 and TRBJ2-5; D is unresolved. The CDR3 extends over 12 amino acids. CDR1 and CDR2 from the germline V gene are GTSNPN and SVGIG (reference sequence). The CDR3 bases are TGTGCCTGGAAACCGAACCAGGAGACCCAGTACTTC. Amino acids: CAWKPNQETQYF. Variable domain in full (rest from reference TRBV30 and TRBJ2-5): SQTIHQWPATLVQPVGSPLSLECTVEGTSNPNLYWYRQAAGRGLQLLFYSVGIGQISSEVPQNLSASRPQDRQFILSSKKLLLSDSGFYLCAWKPNQETQYFGPGTRLLVL.

The V and J genes are TRBV11-3 and TRBJ2-5; either TRBD1 or TRBD2 may supply D (5 bases each). The V and J ends lost 1 base and 5 bases respectively, with 14 bases between them. The CDR3 runs 15 residues. The V gene's germline CDR1 is SGHNT and CDR2 YENEEA. CDR3 sequence: CASSLGSGRRETQYF. The CDR3, as DNA: TGTGCCAGCAGCTTAGGCTCAGGGAGACGGGAGACCCAGTACTTC.

The chain couples TRBV6-5 to TRBJ1-1, with TRBD1 identical over 10 bases. Germline assignment: CDR1 MNHEY and CDR2 SVGAGI. J lost 6 bases, V lost 6 bases, and 4 bases had no gene match. The CDR3 is 13 amino acids. The CDR3 loop is CASSQGTGAEAFF. DNA of the CDR3: TGTGCCAGCAGCCAAGGGACAGGGGCTGAAGCTTTCTTT.

J is TRBJ2-7 and V is TRBV28, with D possibly TRBD1 on 6 matching bases. Trimming cost V 6 bases and J 6 bases, with 12 bases left between them. The CDR3 is 12 amino acids. Germline V lookup: CDR1 MDHEN, CDR2 SYDVKM. The CDR3 coding sequence is TGTGCCAGCAGACAACAGGGAATCGAGCAGTACTTC. Its translation: CASRQQGIEQYF.

V is TRBV7-9 and J is TRBJ2-1; 8 bases are a match to TRBD2. The CDR3 runs to 15 residues. Germline V lookup: CDR1 SEHNR, CDR2 FQNEAQ (reference sequence). The J segment lost 9 bases and the V segment lost 5 bases, leaving 12 bases of the junction unmatched. The CDR3 loop is CASSAGTRRSSEQFF. DNA for the CDR3: TGTGCCAGCAGCGCCGGGACTAGAAGGAGCTCTGAGCAGTTCTTC. Using reference TRBV7-9 and TRBJ2-1 for the parts outside the CDR3, the full variable domain is DTGVSQNPRHKITKRGQNVTFRCDPISEHNRLYWYRQTLGQGPEFLTYFQNEAQLEKSRLLSDRFSAERPKGSFSTLEIQRTEQGDSAMYLCASSAGTRRSSEQFFGPGTRLTVL.

This clone was found a few times. This sequence joins TRBV28 and TRBJ2-1, with TRBD2 identical over 7 bases. V gave up 2 bases and J gave up 3 bases; unmatched junction bases: 7. The CDR3 runs 16 residues. Germline CDR1 and CDR2: MDHEN and SYDVKM. CDR3 amino acids: CASSLGGSGFYNEQFF. The CDR3 DNA reads as TGTGCCAGCAGTTTAGGGGGTAGCGGGTTCTACAATGAGCAGTTCTTC.

The CDR3 is CASSYSLAGIYEQYF. CDR3 DNA sequence: TGTGCCAGCAGTTACAGTCTAGCGGGGATCTACGAGCAGTACTTC. The J gene is TRBJ2-7, the V gene TRBV6-6; 9 nucleotides match TRBD2. CDR1 MNHNY and CDR2 SVGAGI come from the germline V gene (reference sequence). The V gene end was trimmed by 2 bases and the J gene end by 3 bases; junction bases not matched to a gene: 5. The CDR3 length is 15 residues.

V and J are TRBV5-4 and TRBJ2-5; 13 bases are shared with TRBD2. Gene TRBJ2-7 matches the end of the DNA better, so the J call may be wrong. Germline loops: CDR1 SGHNT, CDR2 YYREEE (reference sequence). This CDR3 has 15 residues. The CDR3, as DNA: TGTGCCAGCAGCCCCACTAGCGGGAGGGCCTACGAGCAGTACTTC. It translates to CASSPTSGRAYEQYF.

This clone has a handful of counts. The sample carries other DNA sequences with the same CDR3. The genes are TRBV5-6 and TRBJ2-2, with D hard to call. The germline V and J ends were trimmed by 1 base and 1 base, with 5 bases remaining between them. The CDR3 extends over 14 amino acids. CDR1 and CDR2 (germline): SGHDT, YYEEEE. This CDR3 reads CASSLFRNTGELFF. In DNA form, the CDR3 reads TGTGCCAGCAGCTTGTTTCGGAACACCGGGGAGCTGTTTTTT.

CDR3 in amino acids: CASSPSPTVGAFF. The CDR3 DNA follows: TGTGCCAGCAGTCCATCCCCCACGGTCGGAGCTTTCTTT. The chain links TRBV28 to TRBJ1-1, with D hard to call. Trimming removed 5 bases at V and 10 bases at J, with 17 bases between. There are 13 residues in the CDR3. Per the germline V gene, CDR1 is MDHEN and CDR2 is SYDVKM.

The chain carries TRBV29-1 and TRBJ1-2, with a weak D call TRBD1 (5 bases). The V end was cut by 1 base, the J end by 4 bases, with 19 bases between. The CDR3 covers 16 residues. Germline CDR1 reads SQVTM; CDR2 reads ANQGSEA. CDR3: CSVEVGEVRGGYGYTF. CDR3 nucleotides: TGCAGCGTTGAAGTTGGGGAGGTCCGGGGCGGCTATGGCTACACCTTC. The whole variable domain, filled in from reference TRBV29-1 and TRBJ1-2, reads SAVISQKPSRDICQRGTSLTIQCQVDSQVTMMFWYRQQPGQSLTLIATANQGSEATYESGFVIDKFPISRPNLTFSTLTVSNMSPEDSSIYLCSVEVGEVRGGYGYTFGSGTRLTVV.

The V and J genes are TRBV2 and TRBJ1-5; no definite D call. The CDR3 covers 11 residues. Trimming took 4 bases from V and 10 from J, leaving 8 bases between them. CDR1 and CDR2 (germline): SNHLY, FYNNEI. This CDR3 reads CASSGSGPQHF. As DNA, the CDR3 is TGTGCCAGCAGTGGGAGTGGTCCCCAGCATTTT.

Ten or more counts support this clone. V and J are TRBV28 and TRBJ1-2; 7 bases fit TRBD1. This CDR3 has 16 residues. Germline V gene sequence: CDR1 MDHEN, CDR2 SYDVKM. J was trimmed by 8 bases and V by 6 bases; bases with no gene match: 18. CDR3 coding DNA: TGTGCCAGCAGGATGGCCGGTGGAGGGGGCTGGGGAGGCTACACCTTC. It codes for CASRMAGGGGWGGYTF.

The chain links TRBV5-1 to TRBJ1-2; TRBD1 matches at 8 bases. CDR1 is SGHRS and CDR2 is YFSETQ in the germline V gene. With 0 bases clipped from V and 4 bases from J, the junction kept 5 bases outside the gene matches. There are 15 residues in the CDR3. Here the CDR3 reads CASSLGTGFGYGYTF. CDR3 bases: TGCGCCAGCAGCTTGGGGACAGGGTTCGGCTATGGCTACACCTTC.

The chain is built from TRBV30 and TRBJ2-3; 14 bases are a match to TRBD2. The CDR3 has 15 amino acids. The germline V gene encodes CDR1 GTSNPN and CDR2 SVGIG (reference sequence). With 8 bases clipped from V and 3 bases from J, the junction kept 7 bases outside the gene matches. This CDR3 is CASRRLAGGTDTQYF. The CDR3 DNA follows: TGTGCCAGCCGAAGACTAGCGGGAGGGACAGATACGCAGTATTTT.

This clone was detected only once. The chain's CDR3 is CASSMMRQKNQPQHF. In DNA form, the CDR3 reads TGTGCCAGTAGTATGATGAGACAGAAGAATCAGCCCCAGCATTTT. J is TRBJ1-5 and V is TRBV19, with D possibly TRBD1 on 5 matching bases. Germline V CDR1 and CDR2: LNHDA, SQIVND (reference sequence). The CDR3 is made up of 15 amino acids. V was shortened by 3 bases and J by 4 bases, with 13 bases between the two germline ends.